The T cell receptor (beta chain) described here comes from a study of blood T cell repertoires in COVID-19. Study-level information: The United States, Italy and Spain supplied acute and convalescent COVID-19 samples.

Followed over time, Seattle patients had been enrolled while infection was active. Produced via immunoSEQ multiplex PCR; TCRdb's table is partial and in-frame only. Of roughly 410,000 clones in the sample, about 89% were seen once. The origin of this receptor is an older woman with COVID-19, enrolled during active disease. Sequencing input: peripheral blood.

The CDR3 is CASSYSTRIKNTEAFF. The CDR3 DNA follows: TGTGCCAGCAGTTACTCGACACGGATCAAGAACACTGAAGCTTTCTTT. The chain employs TRBV6-5 and TRBJ1-1; D not resolved. Trimming stripped 0 bases from V and 1 base from J, with 12 bases between. Germline loops: CDR1 MNHEY, CDR2 SVGAGI. This CDR3 has 16 residues.